These 28 T cell receptor beta chains were all obtained from the same sample, sequenced in a study of regulatory T cells in long-lasting Graves disease. As to time point: newly diagnosed GD, antithyroid drugs for less than 3 months. Researchers made the TCR library from RNA that was extracted from PBMCs. Library construction for TCR beta used iRepertoire HTBI primers and Arm-PCR of CDR3 regions. In TCRdb, the multiplex PCR reads were re-called with MiXCR into one record per CDR3 protein. The data show about 440,000 distinct CDR3 sequences, under 15% seen once. These data also formed part of another study, on T cells in Graves' hyperthyroidism and ophthalmopathy.

The material sequenced was peripheral blood mononuclear cells (PBMCs), taken at new diagnosis, from a patient treated with antithyroid drugs. These receptors all come from a woman aged 25 to 39 with Graves disease.

This clonotype was recorded a few times. The rearrangement links TRBV6-1 to TRBJ1-2; no clear D gene. V gave up 8 bases and J gave up 3 bases, with 22 bases separating them. The V gene's germline CDR1 is MNHNS and CDR2 SASEGT. The CDR3 extends over 16 amino acids. This chain's CDR3 is CASRLPSGLGDYGYTF. The CDR3 DNA follows: TGTGCCAGCCGTCTTCCATCTGGGCTGGGCGACTATGGCTACACCTTC.

This clonotype was counted only a few times. Possible read error: a much larger clone is one base away. The V and J genes are TRBV28 and TRBJ2-2; D gene unclear. Deletions cut 7 bases from V and 1 base from J, with 4 bases between. CDR1 and CDR2 (germline): MDHEN, SYDVKM. The CDR3 runs to 12 residues. CDR3 sequence reads: CASNENTGELFF. CDR3 sequence (DNA): TGTGCCAGCAACGAGAACACCGGGGAGCTGTTTTTT.

This clonotype came up a few times. This may be a read error: a much more frequent sequence differs by one nucleotide. The conserved closing phenylalanine or tryptophan is absent in this CDR3, likely reflecting a read error. The rearrangement joins TRBV19 to TRBJ2-7, with D perhaps TRBD1 (6 bases). Germline CDR1 reads LNHDA; CDR2 reads SQIVND (reference sequence). The CDR3 has 14 residues. V dropped 6 bases and J dropped 1 base, with 13 bases sitting between them. CDR3 sequence reads: CASSFRDNSYEQYS. Here the CDR3 DNA reads TGTGCCAGTAGCTTCCGGGACAATTCCTACGAGCAGTACTCC.

This chain links TRBV7-3 with TRBJ2-3, with D unresolved. Germline-derived CDR1 and CDR2 are SGHTA and FQGTGA. The CDR3 extends over 14 amino acids. The V and J ends lost 2 bases and 2 bases respectively, with 8 bases between them. The CDR3: CASSLRAPTDTQYF. CDR3 nucleotide sequence: TGTGCCAGCAGCTTACGCGCTCCCACAGATACGCAGTATTTT.

The chain combines TRBV20-1 with TRBJ2-1; 8 nucleotides match TRBD2. V lost 0 bases and J lost 3; bases outside the gene matches: 10. Germline loops: CDR1 DFQATT, CDR2 SNEGSKA (reference sequence). This CDR3 is 17 amino acids long. CDR3 nucleotides: TGCAGTGCTAGAGAGATACGGGGTAGCGGGAACTACAATGAGCAGTTCTTC. Protein: CSAREIRGSGNYNEQFF.

This clonotype was counted at least ten times. The CDR3 nucleotides read TGTGCCAGCAGCTTAGGCGTATCCGGGACAAATGAGCAGTTCTTC. Translating gives CASSLGVSGTNEQFF. V is TRBV11-2 and J is TRBJ2-1; D is perhaps TRBD1 (6 bases). CDR1 is SGHAT and CDR2 is FQNNGV in the germline V gene. This CDR3 has 15 amino acids. V shed 1 base and J shed 7 bases, with 14 bases lying between them.

This clonotype was detected ten times or more. V gene TRBV7-3 combines with J gene TRBJ2-1, with D unresolved. The CDR3 sequence is 15 residues long. Deletions cut 3 bases from V and 0 bases from J, with 9 bases between. CDR1 is SGHTA and CDR2 is FQGTGA in the germline V gene. The CDR3 nucleotides read TGTGCCAGCAGCTTTTCAGCCAGCTCCTACAATGAGCAGTTCTTC. It is translated as CASSFSASSYNEQFF.

The J gene is TRBJ2-7, the V gene TRBV19; perhaps D is TRBD1 or TRBD2 (5 bases each). V was trimmed by 7 bases and J by 3 bases, leaving 19 bases between them. Germline CDR1 LNHDA, CDR2 SQIVND (reference sequence). This CDR3 contains 15 residues. CDR3 region: CASKFEAGTNYEQYF. DNA of the CDR3: TGTGCCAGTAAGTTCGAAGCAGGGACGAACTACGAGCAGTACTTC.

The chain links TRBV19 to TRBJ2-7; 7 bases fit TRBD1. This CDR3 has 13 residues. Germline loops: CDR1 LNHDA, CDR2 SQIVND (reference sequence). Trimming removed 9 bases from V and 4 bases from J; junction bases left unmatched: 9. The CDR3 DNA is TGTGCCAGCCTCGACAGGGCCACTTACGAGCAGTACTTC. It translates to CASLDRATYEQYF.

This clonotype was recorded many times. V gene TRBV20-1 combines with J gene TRBJ2-7, with 7 bases fitting TRBD1. The CDR3 extends over 11 amino acids. The germline gives CDR1 DFQATT, CDR2 SNEGSKA (reference sequence). CDR3 in amino acids: CRPQGNSEQYF. CDR3 bases: TGCAGACCACAGGGGAACAGCGAGCAGTACTTC.

This clonotype was seen many times. This chain uses TRBV29-1 with TRBJ2-7, with TRBD1 as a possible D gene (6 bases). Germline CDR1 is SQVTM and CDR2 is ANQGSEA. This CDR3 is built from 14 residues. Trimming pared 0 bases from V and 1 base from J, leaving 10 bases between. In DNA form, the CDR3 reads TGCAGCGTTGAAGATGAGGGGGTTTCCTACGAGCAGTACTTC. It translates to CSVEDEGVSYEQYF.

This clonotype occurred many times. The genes are TRBV2 and TRBJ1-4; tentative D call: TRBD1 (5 bases). CDR3 size: 15 residues. Germline-derived CDR1 and CDR2 are SNHLY and FYNNEI. Between the trimmed V and J ends, which lost 6 bases and 0 bases, there was a span of 11 bases. The chain's CDR3 is CASRNRITTNEKLFF. CDR3 bases: TGTGCCAGCAGGAACAGGATAACAACTAATGAAAAACTGTTTTTT.

This chain joins TRBV7-8 and TRBJ1-5, with a tentative D call TRBD1 (6 bases). V lost 5 bases, J lost 3 bases, and 11 bases lay in between. The germline V gene has CDR1 SGHVS and CDR2 FQNEAQ. The CDR3 is 14 residues long. CDR3 loop: CASSPGQINQPQHF. In DNA, the CDR3 is TGTGCCAGCAGCCCCGGACAGATCAATCAGCCCCAGCATTTT. The complete variable domain, with remaining parts taken from reference TRBV7-8 and TRBJ1-5, reads GAGVSQSPRYKVAKRGQDVALRCDPISGHVSLFWYQQALGQGPEFLTYFQNEAQLDKSGLPSDRFFAERPEGSVSTLKIQRTQQEDSAVYLCASSPGQINQPQHFGDGTRLSIL.

The V gene is TRBV6-5, the J gene TRBJ1-2; possibly TRBD1 for D (6 bases). The CDR3 consists of 14 residues. The V gene lost 2 bases and the J gene lost 3 bases, with 10 bases spanning the gap. Germline assignment: CDR1 MNHEY and CDR2 SVGAGI. Written as DNA, the CDR3 is TGTGCCAGCAGTTACCGGACAGTTTACTATGGCTACACCTTC. This translates into CASSYRTVYYGYTF.

The V gene is TRBV7-3, the J gene TRBJ2-1; D is uncertain. Germline V gene lookup returns CDR1 SGHTA and CDR2 FQGTGA. Trimming removed 5 bases at V and 3 bases at J, with 11 bases between. This CDR3 has 14 amino acids. In nucleotides, the CDR3 is TGTGCCAGCAGCCCCGACCGCGGCTACAATGAGCAGTTCTTC. Its protein is CASSPDRGYNEQFF.

This chain connects TRBV20-1 to TRBJ1-4; TRBD1 agrees at 9 bases. The CDR3 is 14 residues long. Trimming cost V 3 bases and J 5 bases; bases outside gene matches: 4. Germline V gene sequence: CDR1 DFQATT, CDR2 SNEGSKA (reference sequence). The CDR3 sequence is CSARETGGNEKLFF. The DNA for the CDR3 is TGCAGTGCTAGGGAGACAGGGGGGAATGAAAAACTGTTTTTT.

This clonotype was detected ten times or more. V gene TRBV7-8 combines with J gene TRBJ2-1, with D maybe TRBD2 (5 bases). V was cut by 3 bases and J by 4 bases, with 16 bases left in between. Germline V gene sequence: CDR1 SGHVS, CDR2 FQNEAQ. The length of the CDR3 is 16 residues. The CDR3 protein is CASSLERRPYYNEQFF. DNA of the CDR3: TGTGCCAGCAGCTTGGAGCGGCGACCCTATTACAATGAGCAGTTCTTC.

This clonotype was detected many times. The V gene is TRBV11-3, the J gene TRBJ2-3; 7 nucleotides line up with TRBD1. Germline trimming cut 5 bases from V and 3 bases from J; bases unmatched to any gene: 14. Germline V gives CDR1 SGHNT, CDR2 YENEEA. The CDR3 has 17 residues. CDR3 DNA sequence: TGTGCCAGCAGCCCGGGAAAGGGGACAGTAGTAACAGATACGCAGTATTTT. Its translation: CASSPGKGTVVTDTQYF.

This clonotype appeared a few times. The chain joins TRBV11-2 to TRBJ2-7; TRBD1 agrees at 10 bases. In germline, CDR1 is SGHAT, CDR2 FQNNGV. V lost 5 bases and J lost 7; bases outside the gene matches: 11. This CDR3 contains 15 residues. The CDR3 sequence is CASSKRGTGVFEQYF. The CDR3 DNA reads as TGTGCCAGCAGCAAACGCGGGACAGGGGTTTTTGAGCAGTACTTC.

CDR3 region: CAWSERSGAISYEQYF. DNA of the CDR3: TGTGCCTGGAGTGAACGTAGCGGGGCGATCTCCTACGAGCAGTACTTC. V usage is TRBV30 and J usage is TRBJ2-7; 8 positions match TRBD2. Unmatched junction bases numbered 8, after V lost 1 base and J lost 0 bases. CDR1 and CDR2 (germline): GTSNPN, SVGIG (reference sequence). The CDR3 consists of 16 residues.

This clonotype occurred a few times. This chain links TRBV10-3 with TRBJ1-5; D is unresolved. There are 14 residues in the CDR3. The germline gives CDR1 ENHRY, CDR2 SYGVKD. V was trimmed by 10 bases and J by 2 bases, leaving 15 bases between them. This CDR3 is CATQFGEGNQPQHF. Here the CDR3 DNA reads TGTGCCACCCAATTCGGCGAAGGCAATCAGCCCCAGCATTTT.

This clonotype was counted ten times or more. The chain is built from TRBV14 and TRBJ1-1; D not resolved. Trimming cost V 3 bases and J 3 bases, with 11 bases left between them. There are 14 residues in the CDR3. Germline loops: CDR1 SGHDN, CDR2 FVKESK. The CDR3 is CASSQWRTYTEAFF. As DNA, the CDR3 is TGTGCCAGCAGCCAGTGGAGGACCTACACTGAAGCTTTCTTT.

This clonotype was recorded at least ten times. The chain links TRBV2 to TRBJ2-1, with D unclear. The CDR3 contains 13 residues. CDR1 and CDR2 from the germline V gene are SNHLY and FYNNEI. V lost 6 bases and J 3 bases, leaving 9 bases between the germline ends. The CDR3 nucleotides read TGTGCCAGCAGGGATCAAGGCTACAATGAGCAGTTCTTC. Protein sequence: CASRDQGYNEQFF.

In its sample, this clonotype was seen a few times. CDR3 region: CASSLAGQLTGELFF. The CDR3 region has the DNA TGCGCCAGCAGCTTGGCCGGGCAACTCACCGGGGAGCTGTTTTTT. This chain joins TRBV5-1 and TRBJ2-2; D is unclear. Germline values: CDR1 SGHRS, CDR2 YFSETQ. CDR3 length: 15 amino acids. Trimming stripped 0 bases from V and 4 bases from J, with 10 bases between.

As to this clonotype: This may come from a read error, since a much larger clone is one base off. The chain uses TRBV3-1 and TRBJ2-7; 9 positions match TRBD2. Germline CDR1 and CDR2: LGHDT and YNNKEL (reference sequence). This CDR3 has 15 residues. DNA for the CDR3: TGTGTCAGCAGCCAAGATTGGGCGGGAGGGCTCGAGCAGTACTTC. Its protein is CVSSQDWAGGLEQYF.

This clonotype was counted many times. The rearrangement links TRBV20-1 to TRBJ2-3; possible D gene TRBD2, 6 bases. With 6 bases removed from V and 0 bases from J, the gap between germline ends came to 13 bases. This CDR3 has 14 amino acids. Germline V gene sequence: CDR1 DFQATT, CDR2 SNEGSKA (reference sequence). The CDR3 loop reads CSAYSGDSTDTQYF. In nucleotides, the CDR3 is TGCAGTGCATATAGCGGAGATAGCACAGATACGCAGTATTTT.

This clonotype turned up a few times. The CDR3 here is CASSQIGTAQETQYF. The CDR3 DNA reads TGCGCCAGCAGCCAAATAGGGACAGCCCAAGAGACCCAGTACTTC. The chain employs TRBV4-1 and TRBJ2-5, with 7 bases aligning to TRBD1. CDR1 and CDR2 (germline): MGHRA, YSYEKL. V was clipped by 2 bases and J by 1 base; unmatched bases: 4. CDR3 length: 15 residues.

This clonotype was recorded at least ten times. CDR3 bases: TGTGCCAGCAGCTTAGACGGAACGAACACTGAAGCTTTCTTT. It yields the protein CASSLDGTNTEAFF. The V and J genes are TRBV11-2 and TRBJ1-1; D is unclear. The V gene lost 0 bases and the J gene lost 1 base, with 6 bases spanning the gap. CDR1 SGHAT and CDR2 FQNNGV come from the germline V gene. The CDR3 runs to 14 residues.